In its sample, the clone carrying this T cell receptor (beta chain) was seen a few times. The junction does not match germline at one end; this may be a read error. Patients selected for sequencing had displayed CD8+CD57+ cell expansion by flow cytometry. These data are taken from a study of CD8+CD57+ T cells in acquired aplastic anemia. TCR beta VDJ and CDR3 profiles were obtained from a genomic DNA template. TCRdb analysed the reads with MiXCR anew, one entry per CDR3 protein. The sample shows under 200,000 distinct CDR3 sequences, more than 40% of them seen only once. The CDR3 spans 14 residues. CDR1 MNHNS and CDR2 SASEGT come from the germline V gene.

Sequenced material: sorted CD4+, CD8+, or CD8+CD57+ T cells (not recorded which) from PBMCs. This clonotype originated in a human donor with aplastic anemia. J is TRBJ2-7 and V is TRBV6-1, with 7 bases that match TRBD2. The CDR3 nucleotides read TGTGCCAGTAGTGAAGCGGGGACCACCTACGAGCAGTACTTC. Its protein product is CASSEAGTTYEQYF.